This T cell receptor beta chain was profiled in a study of blood T cell repertoires in COVID-19. Whole-study context: The United States, Italy and Spain supplied acute and convalescent COVID-19 samples. T cells, B-cell-depleted T cells, or PBMCs supplied cDNA or gDNA.

Under the authors' procedure: Amplifying reference gene primers gave estimates of nucleated cell counts. The data were produced by immunoSEQ multiplex PCR, yet TCRdb's version contains in-frame clones alone and is incomplete. Clonal size and the V and J genes are those of that table, whereas D and trimming came from the DNA. The sample holds roughly 43,000 clones; over 75% are singletons and the top ten take less than 25%. This CDR3 is 13 amino acids long. Germline assignment: CDR1 SQVTM and CDR2 ANQGSEA. Trimming removed 5 bases at V and 1 base at J, with 12 bases between. The TCR sequence derives from a woman aged 55-70 years with acute or convalescent COVID-19. The V call is TRBV29-1, the J call TRBJ2-7; tentatively, D is TRBD2 (6 bases). Sequenced material: peripheral blood. The CDR3 DNA is TGCAGCGTTTCCAGGGACTCGTCCTACGAGCAGTACTTC. This translates into CSVSRDSSYEQYF.